The rows below give T cell receptor beta chains drawn from one sample of a study of control samples from healthy donors and cancer patients. Some clones are missing from TCRdb's copy, which holds only in-frame ones; the method was immunoSEQ multiplex PCR. The table has about 90,000 clones, 85% to 95% seen once; the top ten hold over 1.3%. The material sequenced was blood. These receptors were collected from a woman in her 30s in good health. Each CDR3 is given with its conserved first and last residue. Each record gives: clone size, J gene, D gene, V gene, CDR3 DNA, CDR3 protein. A D gene is named only where the DNA matches it firmly. Size is omitted from some rows. Given values are once, few, many or a class for expanded clones.

size: -; J: TRBJ2-3; D: TRBD1; V: TRBV9; DNA: TGTGCCAGCAGCGTAGCTACGGGACAGACATGGGCAGATACGCAGTATTTT; CDR3: CASSVATGQTWADTQYF
size: -; J: TRBJ2-7; D: TRBD1; V: TRBV18; DNA: TGTGCCAGCTCTTCCCGGACAGGAACTACGGACGTGCGAGTCGAGCAGTACTTC; CDR3: CASSSRTGTTDVRVEQYF
size: -; J: TRBJ2-1; D: TRBD1; V: TRBV11-2; DNA: TGTGCCAGCAGCGATGGGACAGGGGCTGGGAATGAGCAGTTCTTC; CDR3: CASSDGTGAGNEQFF
size: -; J: TRBJ1-3; D: -; V: TRBV19; DNA: TGTGCCAGTCGGAGTACAGGGTTCGGAAACACCATATATTTT; CDR3: CASRSTGFGNTIYF
size: -; J: TRBJ1-4; D: TRBD1; V: TRBV5-1; DNA: TGCGCCAGCAGCTGGGGACAGGGGACAGGTGCGGGTGAAAAACTGTTTTTT; CDR3: CASSWGQGTGAGEKLFF
size: -; J: TRBJ1-3; D: -; V: TRBV6-1; DNA: TGTGCCAGCAGTGAATACTGGGGAAACACCATATATTTT; CDR3: CASSEYWGNTIYF
size: once; J: TRBJ1-2; D: -; V: TRBV6-5; DNA: TGTGCCAGCAGAGACCTTGCTAACTATGGCTACACCTTC; CDR3: CASRDLANYGYTF
size: -; J: TRBJ2-1; D: TRBD2; V: TRBV15; DNA: TGTGCCACCAGCACCTTAGCGGGAACCTACAATGAGCAGTTCTTC; CDR3: CATSTLAGTYNEQFF
size: -; J: TRBJ2-2; D: TRBD2; V: TRBV10-1; DNA: TGCGCCAGCAGTGAGGAGCGGGGAGTTACCGGGGAGCTGTTTTTT; CDR3: CASSEERGVTGELFF
size: -; J: TRBJ1-3; D: -; V: TRBV5-5; DNA: TGTGCCAGCAGCTTGGGACAGAACTCTGGAAACACCATATATTTT; CDR3: CASSLGQNSGNTIYF
size: -; J: TRBJ1-4; D: -; V: TRBV28; DNA: TGTGCCACCAACGAAGGAGGGGCCGGAGGGAATGAAAAACTGTTTTTT; CDR3: CATNEGGAGGNEKLFF
size: -; J: TRBJ1-5; D: -; V: TRBV12-3/TRBV12-4; DNA: TGTGCCAGCAAAACTGGGGATCAGCCCCAGCATTTT; CDR3: CASKTGDQPQHF
size: -; J: TRBJ1-1; D: -; V: TRBV7-9; DNA: TGTGCCAGCAGCTTAGGACAGATGAACACTGAAGCTTTCTTT; CDR3: CASSLGQMNTEAFF
size: -; J: TRBJ2-3; D: -; V: TRBV15; DNA: TGTGCCACCAGCGGGCTAGCGGGCCAACCAGGGGGAGATACGCAGTATTTT; CDR3: CATSGLAGQPGGDTQYF
size: once; J: TRBJ2-7; D: -; V: TRBV5-1; DNA: TGCGCCAGCAGTAACTCAATTATTGCGAGTCGGTACGAGCAGTACTTC; CDR3: CASSNSIIASRYEQYF
size: -; J: TRBJ2-3; D: -; V: TRBV29-1; DNA: TGCAGCGTTGGCCGGGGGCAGGTAGATACGCAGTATTTT; CDR3: CSVGRGQVDTQYF
size: once; J: TRBJ1-4; D: -; V: TRBV7-9; DNA: TGTGCCAGCAGCCCGGGGGCTAATGAAAAACTGTTTTTT; CDR3: CASSPGANEKLFF
size: -; J: TRBJ1-4; D: TRBD1; V: TRBV6-1; DNA: TGTGCCAGCAGTGACCTGACAGGGGGGAATGAAAAACTGTTTTTT; CDR3: CASSDLTGGNEKLFF
size: -; J: TRBJ2-1; D: -; V: TRBV3-1/TRBV3-2; DNA: TGTGCCAGCAGTTTTAGACTAGGTAGCTACAATGAGCAGTTCTTC; CDR3: CASSFRLGSYNEQFF
size: once; J: TRBJ1-5; D: TRBD1; V: TRBV19; DNA: TGTGCCAGTAGTACTGGACAGGGTGGTCAGCCCCAGCATTTT; CDR3: CASSTGQGGQPQHF
size: -; J: TRBJ1-3; D: -; V: TRBV3-1/TRBV3-2; DNA: TGTGCCAGCACCGACGGTGGAAACACCATATATTTT; CDR3: CASTDGGNTIYF
size: -; J: TRBJ1-1; D: -; V: TRBV6-5; DNA: TGTGCCAGCAGCACCACCCTCAGCGGGAACACTGAAGCTTTCTTT; CDR3: CASSTTLSGNTEAFF
size: -; J: TRBJ2-3; D: TRBD2; V: TRBV5-4; DNA: TGTGCCAGCACCCTCGGTCGGGGGGGCCAGGATACGCAGTATTTT; CDR3: CASTLGRGGQDTQYF
size: -; J: TRBJ1-6; D: -; V: TRBV23-1; DNA: TGCGCCAGCAGTCATCAGCATAATTCACCCCTCCACTTT; CDR3: CASSHQHNSPLHF
size: -; J: TRBJ2-2; D: -; V: TRBV13; DNA: TGTGCCAGCAGGCGGGCAGGGGCCCCGAACACCGGGGAGCTGTTTTTT; CDR3: CASRRAGAPNTGELFF
size: -; J: TRBJ1-1; D: -; V: TRBV2; DNA: TGTGCCGCTCGGGGGTTGAGTGGAGCTTTCTTT; CDR3: CAARGLSGAFF
size: -; J: TRBJ1-5; D: -; V: TRBV5-5; DNA: TGTGCCAGCAGCCCCAGGGTTTCTGGCAATCAGCCCCAGCATTTT; CDR3: CASSPRVSGNQPQHF
size: -; J: TRBJ1-4; D: -; V: TRBV7-8; DNA: TGTGCCAGCAGCTTAGTTGGGGGGGCGGCGGCTAATGAAAAACTGTTTTTT; CDR3: CASSLVGGAAANEKLFF
size: few; J: TRBJ2-1; D: TRBD2; V: TRBV4-2; DNA: TGTGCCAGCAGCCAAGATGGGACTAGCGGGTACAATGAGCAGTTCTTC; CDR3: CASSQDGTSGYNEQFF
size: -; J: TRBJ1-3; D: TRBD1; V: TRBV4-2; DNA: TGTGCCAGCAGCCAAGGATTAATCGGGACAGATAGAAACACCATATATTTT; CDR3: CASSQGLIGTDRNTIYF
size: -; J: TRBJ1-1; D: -; V: TRBV30; DNA: TGTGCCTGGAGTGTCGCAGGGCTGAACACTGAAGCTTTCTTT; CDR3: CAWSVAGLNTEAFF
size: -; J: TRBJ1-1; D: -; V: TRBV6-5; DNA: TGTGCCAGCAGCTACAGGGTTGGCACTGAAGCTTTCTTT; CDR3: CASSYRVGTEAFF
size: -; J: TRBJ1-2; D: -; V: TRBV2; DNA: TGTGCCAGCAGTGAAAGGGGTCGCAACTATGGCTACACCTTC; CDR3: CASSERGRNYGYTF
size: once; J: TRBJ1-6; D: TRBD1; V: TRBV19; DNA: TGTGCCAGTAGGCAACAGGGGGCTGGGACACCCCTCCACTTT; CDR3: CASRQQGAGTPLHF
size: -; J: TRBJ1-5; D: -; V: TRBV2; DNA: TGTGCCAGCAGTGAAATGGGCGATCTAGCGCCCCAGCATTTT; CDR3: CASSEMGDLAPQHF
size: -; J: TRBJ1-4; D: TRBD1; V: TRBV2; DNA: TGTGCCAGCAGAGGGACAGGCCTTGCAACTAATGAAAAACTGTTTTTT; CDR3: CASRGTGLATNEKLFF
size: -; J: TRBJ2-7; D: -; V: TRBV18; DNA: TGTGCCAGCTCAATACCACCGGATCCGTGGCAGTACTTC; CDR3: CASSIPPDPWQYF
size: few; J: TRBJ1-2; D: TRBD1; V: TRBV19; DNA: TGTGCCAGTGCTACTGGGACAGCCAGGCTACGCTCCAACTATGGCTACACCTTC; CDR3: CASATGTARLRSNYGYTF
size: -; J: TRBJ2-5; D: -; V: TRBV27; DNA: TGTGCCAGCAGTTGGGCGTCTAGCCAAGAGACCCAGTACTTC; CDR3: CASSWASSQETQYF
size: -; J: TRBJ2-5; D: -; V: TRBV7-9; DNA: TGTGCCAGCAGCTTGGCCCCTGGACCGCAGGAGACCCAGTACTTC; CDR3: CASSLAPGPQETQYF
size: -; J: TRBJ2-3; D: TRBD2; V: TRBV2; DNA: TGTGCCAGCAGGTCGGGGACTAGCGGGGGGACAGATACGCAGTATTTT; CDR3: CASRSGTSGGTDTQYF
size: -; J: TRBJ2-3; D: -; V: TRBV28; DNA: TGTGCCAGCAGTGGGGGGATTCCAGATACGCAGTATTTT; CDR3: CASSGGIPDTQYF
size: -; J: TRBJ2-1; D: -; V: TRBV12-3/TRBV12-4; DNA: TGTGCCAGCAGTACGGACATGGGGGATGAGCAGTTCTTC; CDR3: CASSTDMGDEQFF
size: -; J: TRBJ2-7; D: -; V: TRBV9; DNA: TGTGCCAGCAGCGTAGAGGACAGGTCCGGGAGGGACGAGCAGTACTTC; CDR3: CASSVEDRSGRDEQYF
size: -; J: TRBJ2-4; D: TRBD2; V: TRBV6-2/TRBV6-3; DNA: TGTGCCAGCAGCCTTCCTACTAGCGGGGCTTCCAAAAACATTCAGTACTTC; CDR3: CASSLPTSGASKNIQYF
size: -; J: TRBJ2-1; D: TRBD1; V: TRBV2; DNA: TGTGCCAGCAGTGTGACAGGGGCCTCTTACAATGAGCAGTTCTTC; CDR3: CASSVTGASYNEQFF
size: -; J: TRBJ2-7; D: TRBD1; V: TRBV5-1; DNA: TGCGCCAGCAGCTTACCGGGACAGGGGGCTTTTAACTACGAGCAGTACTTC; CDR3: CASSLPGQGAFNYEQYF
size: -; J: TRBJ2-2; D: TRBD1; V: TRBV18; DNA: TGTGCCAGCTCACCACGACAGGGTGTCGACGGGGAGCTGTTTTTT; CDR3: CASSPRQGVDGELFF
size: -; J: TRBJ1-6; D: -; V: TRBV16; DNA: TGTGCCAGCAGCCAAACACCTCGAGGAGCCTATAATTCACCCCTCCACTTT; CDR3: CASSQTPRGAYNSPLHF
size: -; J: TRBJ2-7; D: -; V: TRBV5-1; DNA: TGCGCCAGCAGCTCCGGGACCACCTACGAGCAGTACTTC; CDR3: CASSSGTTYEQYF
size: -; J: TRBJ2-4; D: -; V: TRBV27; DNA: TGTGCCAGCAGTTTAGTCCCTAGGCCAAACATTCAGTACTTC; CDR3: CASSLVPRPNIQYF
size: -; J: TRBJ1-1; D: -; V: TRBV7-6; DNA: TGTGCCAGCAGCTTAGCGGCAGGGGAGGGGTACACTGAAGCTTTCTTT; CDR3: CASSLAAGEGYTEAFF
size: -; J: TRBJ1-5; D: -; V: TRBV19; DNA: TGTGCCAGTAGTTTACGAGAGACAGCTAATTTCAATCAGCCCCAGCATTTT; CDR3: CASSLRETANFNQPQHF
size: -; J: TRBJ2-1; D: TRBD2; V: TRBV3-1/TRBV3-2; DNA: TGTGCCAGCAGCCAGACCTCCGGGGGGTACTCCTACAATGAGCAGTTCTTC; CDR3: CASSQTSGGYSYNEQFF
size: -; J: TRBJ1-1; D: -; V: TRBV10-3; DNA: TGTGCCATCAGACAGGCGAGAAACACTGAAGCTTTCTTT; CDR3: CAIRQARNTEAFF